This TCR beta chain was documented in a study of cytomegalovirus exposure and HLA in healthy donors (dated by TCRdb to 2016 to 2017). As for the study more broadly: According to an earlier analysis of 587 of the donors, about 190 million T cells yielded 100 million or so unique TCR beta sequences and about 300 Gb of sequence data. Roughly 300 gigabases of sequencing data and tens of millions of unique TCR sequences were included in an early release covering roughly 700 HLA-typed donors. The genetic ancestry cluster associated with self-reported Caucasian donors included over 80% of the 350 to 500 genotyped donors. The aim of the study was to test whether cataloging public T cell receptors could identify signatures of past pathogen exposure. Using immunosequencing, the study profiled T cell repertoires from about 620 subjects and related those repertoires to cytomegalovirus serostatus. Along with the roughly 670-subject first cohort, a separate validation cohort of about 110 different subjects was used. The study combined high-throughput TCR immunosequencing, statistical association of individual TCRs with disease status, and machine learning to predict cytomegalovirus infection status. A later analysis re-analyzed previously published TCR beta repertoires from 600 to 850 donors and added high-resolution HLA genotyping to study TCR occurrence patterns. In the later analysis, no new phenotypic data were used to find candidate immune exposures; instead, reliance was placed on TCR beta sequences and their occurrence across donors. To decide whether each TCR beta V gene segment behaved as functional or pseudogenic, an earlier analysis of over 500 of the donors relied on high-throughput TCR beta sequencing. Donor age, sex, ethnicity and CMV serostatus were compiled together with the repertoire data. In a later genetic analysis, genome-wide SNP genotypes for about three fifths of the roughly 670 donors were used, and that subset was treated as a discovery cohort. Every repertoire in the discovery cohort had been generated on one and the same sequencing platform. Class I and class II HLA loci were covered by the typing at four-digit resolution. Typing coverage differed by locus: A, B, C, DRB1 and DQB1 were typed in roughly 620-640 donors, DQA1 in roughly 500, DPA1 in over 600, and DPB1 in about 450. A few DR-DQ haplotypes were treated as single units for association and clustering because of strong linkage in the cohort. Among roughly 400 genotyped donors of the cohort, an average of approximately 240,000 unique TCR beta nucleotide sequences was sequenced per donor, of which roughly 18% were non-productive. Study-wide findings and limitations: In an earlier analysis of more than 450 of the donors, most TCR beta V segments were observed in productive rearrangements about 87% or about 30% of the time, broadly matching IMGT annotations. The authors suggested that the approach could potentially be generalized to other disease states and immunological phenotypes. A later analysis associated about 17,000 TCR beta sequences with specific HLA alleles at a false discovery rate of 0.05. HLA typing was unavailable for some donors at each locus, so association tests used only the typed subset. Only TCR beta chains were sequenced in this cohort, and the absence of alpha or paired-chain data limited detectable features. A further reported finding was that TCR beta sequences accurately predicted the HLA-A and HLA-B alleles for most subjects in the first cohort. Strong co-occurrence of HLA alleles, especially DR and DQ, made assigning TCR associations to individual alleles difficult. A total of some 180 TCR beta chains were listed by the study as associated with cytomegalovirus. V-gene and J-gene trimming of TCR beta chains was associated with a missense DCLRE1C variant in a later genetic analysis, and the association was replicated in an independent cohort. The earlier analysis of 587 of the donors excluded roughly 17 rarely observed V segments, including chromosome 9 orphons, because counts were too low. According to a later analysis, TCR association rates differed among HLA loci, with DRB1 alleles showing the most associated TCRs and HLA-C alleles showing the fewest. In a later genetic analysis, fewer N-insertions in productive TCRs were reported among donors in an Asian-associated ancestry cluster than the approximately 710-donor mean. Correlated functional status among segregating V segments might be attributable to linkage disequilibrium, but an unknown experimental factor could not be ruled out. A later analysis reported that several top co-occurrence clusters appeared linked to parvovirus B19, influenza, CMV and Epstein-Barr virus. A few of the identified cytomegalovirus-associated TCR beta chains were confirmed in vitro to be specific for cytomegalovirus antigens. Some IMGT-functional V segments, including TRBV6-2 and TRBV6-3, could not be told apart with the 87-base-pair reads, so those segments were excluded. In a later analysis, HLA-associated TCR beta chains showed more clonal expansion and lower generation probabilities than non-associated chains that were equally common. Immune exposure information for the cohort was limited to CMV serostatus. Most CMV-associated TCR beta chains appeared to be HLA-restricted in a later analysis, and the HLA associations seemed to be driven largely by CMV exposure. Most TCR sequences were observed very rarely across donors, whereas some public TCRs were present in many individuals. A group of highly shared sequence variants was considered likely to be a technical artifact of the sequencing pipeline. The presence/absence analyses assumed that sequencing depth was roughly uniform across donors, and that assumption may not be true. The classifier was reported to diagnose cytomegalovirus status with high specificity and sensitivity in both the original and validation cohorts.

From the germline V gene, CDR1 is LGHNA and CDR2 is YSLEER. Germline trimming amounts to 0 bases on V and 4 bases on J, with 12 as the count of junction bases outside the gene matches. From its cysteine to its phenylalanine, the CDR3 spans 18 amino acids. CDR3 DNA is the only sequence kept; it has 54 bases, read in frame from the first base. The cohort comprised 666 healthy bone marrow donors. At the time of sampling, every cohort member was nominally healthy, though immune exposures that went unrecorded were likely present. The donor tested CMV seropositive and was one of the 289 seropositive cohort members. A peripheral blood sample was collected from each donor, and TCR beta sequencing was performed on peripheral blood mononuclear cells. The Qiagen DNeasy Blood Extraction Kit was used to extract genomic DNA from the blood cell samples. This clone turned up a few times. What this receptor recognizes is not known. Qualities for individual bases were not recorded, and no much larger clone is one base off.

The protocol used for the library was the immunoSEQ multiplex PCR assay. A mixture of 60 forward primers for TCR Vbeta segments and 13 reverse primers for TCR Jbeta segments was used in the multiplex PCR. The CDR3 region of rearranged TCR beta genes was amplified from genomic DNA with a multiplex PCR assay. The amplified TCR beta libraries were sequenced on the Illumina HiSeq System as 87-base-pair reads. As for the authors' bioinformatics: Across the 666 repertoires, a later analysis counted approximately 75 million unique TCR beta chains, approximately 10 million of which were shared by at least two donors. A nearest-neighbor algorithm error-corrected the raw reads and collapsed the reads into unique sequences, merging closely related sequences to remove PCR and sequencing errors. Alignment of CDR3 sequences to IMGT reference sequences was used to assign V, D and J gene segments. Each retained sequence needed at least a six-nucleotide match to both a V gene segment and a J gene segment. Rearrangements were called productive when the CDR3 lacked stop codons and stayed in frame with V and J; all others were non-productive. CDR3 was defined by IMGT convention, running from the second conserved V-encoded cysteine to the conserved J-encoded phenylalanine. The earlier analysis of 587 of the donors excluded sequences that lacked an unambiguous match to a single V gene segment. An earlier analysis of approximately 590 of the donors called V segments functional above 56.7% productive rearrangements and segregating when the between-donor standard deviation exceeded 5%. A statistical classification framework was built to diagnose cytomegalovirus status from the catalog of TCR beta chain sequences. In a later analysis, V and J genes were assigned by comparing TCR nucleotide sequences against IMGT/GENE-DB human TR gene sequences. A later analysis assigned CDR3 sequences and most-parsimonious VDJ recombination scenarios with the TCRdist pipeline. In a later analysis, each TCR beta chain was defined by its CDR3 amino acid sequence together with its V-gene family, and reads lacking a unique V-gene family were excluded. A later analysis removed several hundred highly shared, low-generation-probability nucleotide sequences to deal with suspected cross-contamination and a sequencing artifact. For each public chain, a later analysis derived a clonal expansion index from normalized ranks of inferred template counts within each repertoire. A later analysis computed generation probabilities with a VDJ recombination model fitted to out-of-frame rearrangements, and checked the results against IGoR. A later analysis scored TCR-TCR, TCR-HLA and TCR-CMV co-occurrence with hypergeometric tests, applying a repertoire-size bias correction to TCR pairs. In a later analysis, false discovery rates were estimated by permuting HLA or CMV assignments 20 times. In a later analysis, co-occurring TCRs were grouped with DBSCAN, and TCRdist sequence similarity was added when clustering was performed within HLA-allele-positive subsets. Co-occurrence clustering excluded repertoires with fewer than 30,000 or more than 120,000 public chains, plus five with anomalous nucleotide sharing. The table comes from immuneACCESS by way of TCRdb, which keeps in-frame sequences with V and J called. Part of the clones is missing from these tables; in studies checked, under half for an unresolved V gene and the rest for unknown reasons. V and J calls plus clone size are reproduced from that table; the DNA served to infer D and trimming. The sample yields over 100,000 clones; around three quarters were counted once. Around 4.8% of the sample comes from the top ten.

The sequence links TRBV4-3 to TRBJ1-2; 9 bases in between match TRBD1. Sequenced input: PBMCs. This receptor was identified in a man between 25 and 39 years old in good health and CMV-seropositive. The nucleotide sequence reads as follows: TGCGCCAGCAGCCAAGATCGAGGGACAGGGAACCTAGTCTATGGCTACACCTTC. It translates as CASSQDRGTGNLVYGYTF.